These T cell receptor beta chains were read from a single sample in a study of T cell repertoires in cytomegalovirus infection. TCRdb used MiXCR to reprocess the reads, holding one entry per CDR3 protein. The table has 500,000 or so distinct CDR3 sequences, 16% seen once. Input material: CD8+ T cells from PBMCs. These receptor sequences come from a human donor in good health (CMV status not recorded). Some clones in this sample may be carry-over from other donors' samples. The conserved cysteine and the conserved F or W are not part of the CDR3 here. Fields, in order: CDR3 protein, CDR3 length, V gene.

cdr3_aa: ASSLSGKLNYGYT
cdr3_length: 13
v_call: TRBV5-4

cdr3_aa: ASRSGQADYGYT
cdr3_length: 12
v_call: TRBV7-9

cdr3_aa: ASLGTGGTGELF
cdr3_length: 12
v_call: TRBV28

cdr3_aa: ASSEPGMSSGNTIY
cdr3_length: 14
v_call: TRBV12-3/TRBV12-4

cdr3_aa: ASSQEGSEKLF
cdr3_length: 11
v_call: TRBV3-1

cdr3_aa: ASSQDESGRNYGYT
cdr3_length: 14
v_call: TRBV3-1

cdr3_aa: ASSPGTKNTGELF
cdr3_length: 13
v_call: TRBV6-1

cdr3_aa: ASTQWGPAQETQY
cdr3_length: 13
v_call: TRBV3-1

cdr3_aa: ASSLWTGEGDTEAF
cdr3_length: 14
v_call: TRBV11-2

cdr3_aa: ASRSSGSSDTQY
cdr3_length: 12
v_call: TRBV6-1

cdr3_aa: ASSLKAYEQY
cdr3_length: 10
v_call: TRBV7-9

cdr3_aa: ASSIRLDSYEQY
cdr3_length: 12
v_call: TRBV9

cdr3_aa: ASSLSPVNEQF
cdr3_length: 11
v_call: TRBV7-7

cdr3_aa: SARTVRQGIYEQY
cdr3_length: 13
v_call: TRBV20-1

cdr3_aa: ASSQDPQSYGYT
cdr3_length: 12
v_call: TRBV4-1

cdr3_aa: ASSLEGSGANVLT
cdr3_length: 13
v_call: TRBV5-1

cdr3_aa: ASSLGSTSRGNEQF
cdr3_length: 14
v_call: TRBV5-1

cdr3_aa: ASSETIAAYEQY
cdr3_length: 12
v_call: TRBV6-1

cdr3_aa: ASSGETGSYGYT
cdr3_length: 12
v_call: TRBV19

cdr3_aa: ASSVAGGELF
cdr3_length: 10
v_call: TRBV9

cdr3_aa: ASSMLGREAF
cdr3_length: 10
v_call: TRBV19

cdr3_aa: ASSLMGQLNEQF
cdr3_length: 12
v_call: TRBV12-3/TRBV12-4

cdr3_aa: ASAYQVYDGELF
cdr3_length: 12
v_call: TRBV7-8

cdr3_aa: ASSPATGQLSSYNEQF
cdr3_length: 16
v_call: TRBV11-2

cdr3_aa: ASSLMGEGLTDTQY
cdr3_length: 14
v_call: TRBV7-9

cdr3_aa: AISARTSDKFPEQY
cdr3_length: 14
v_call: TRBV10-3

cdr3_aa: ATSLGGSYNEQF
cdr3_length: 12
v_call: TRBV2

cdr3_aa: ASSSGGYTDTQY
cdr3_length: 12
v_call: TRBV7-9